These 10 T cell receptor beta chains were all obtained from the same sample, sequenced in a study of blood T cell repertoires in COVID-19. TCRdb keeps only in-frame clones here, not all; method: immunoSEQ multiplex PCR. The sample yields more than 110,000 clones, 80% to 90% seen once. Material: PBMCs or T cells enriched from blood (not recorded which). The receptors were gathered from a man over 45 who had recovered from COVID-19.

The CDR3, as DNA: TGTGCCAGTAGTATTTATGGGACAGGGAATGAAAAACTGTTTTTT. Translated, it gives CASSIYGTGNEKLFF. V is TRBV19 and J is TRBJ1-4, with TRBD1 identical over 9 bases. Germline V CDR1 and CDR2: LNHDA, SQIVND (reference sequence). The CDR3 consists of 15 residues. V trimming: 3 bases; J trimming: 5 bases; junction bases outside the gene matches: 4. Using reference TRBV19 and TRBJ1-4 for the parts outside the CDR3, the full variable domain is DGGITQSPKYLFRKEGQNVTLSCEQNLNHDAMYWYRQDPGQGLRLIYYSQIVNDFQKGDIAEGYSVSREKKESFPLTVTSAQKNPTAFYLCASSIYGTGNEKLFFGSGTQLSVL.

The chain carries TRBV5-6 and TRBJ2-5; 9 nucleotides align to TRBD1. V lost 3 bases, J lost 1 base, and 7 bases stayed unmatched. Per germline, CDR1 SGHDT and CDR2 YYEEEE. The CDR3 has 16 residues. The CDR3 coding sequence is TGTGCCAGCAGCTGGAGGGGACAGGGTGTCCAAGAGACCCAGTACTTC. Translated, it gives CASSWRGQGVQETQYF.

The rearrangement joins TRBV10-3 to TRBJ1-1, with D perhaps TRBD1 (6 bases). Germline values: CDR1 ENHRY, CDR2 SYGVKD. V was trimmed by 2 bases and J by 11 bases, leaving 18 bases between them. There are 14 residues in the CDR3. CDR3: CAISEAQGLLGAFF. The CDR3 coding sequence is TGTGCCATCAGTGAGGCCCAGGGGCTTTTGGGGGCTTTCTTT.

This clone was picked up one time. The V call is TRBV7-2, the J call TRBJ1-5; no clear D gene. Per germline, CDR1 SGHTA and CDR2 FQGNSA. The length of the CDR3 is 14 residues. V lost 1 base, J lost 7 bases, and 11 bases lay in between. CDR3 region: CASSLVSVGQPQHF. As DNA, the CDR3 is TGTGCCAGCAGCTTAGTTTCAGTGGGCCAGCCCCAGCATTTT.

This clone was recorded a few times. The CDR3, as DNA: TGTGCCAGCAGTTCTTCACTAGCGGGCCTCTCCTACGAGCAGTACTTC. Its protein is CASSSSLAGLSYEQYF. The chain combines TRBV27 with TRBJ2-7; 9 positions match TRBD2. Germline CDR1 is MNHEY and CDR2 is SMNVEV (reference sequence). V gave up 4 bases and J gave up 0 bases; unmatched junction bases: 7. CDR3 size: 16 residues.

V gene TRBV5-5 combines with J gene TRBJ2-5; D is possibly TRBD2 (6 bases). V gave up 1 base and J gave up 5 bases, with 12 bases separating them. From germline, CDR1 is SGHKS and CDR2 YYEKEE (reference sequence). This CDR3 is built from 14 residues. The CDR3 DNA follows: TGTGCCAGCAGCTTGTCGGGAGTAAGGGAGACCCAGTACTTC. Amino acid sequence: CASSLSGVRETQYF.

This clone was seen a single time. The V call is TRBV11-2, the J call TRBJ1-6; no clear D gene. CDR3 length: 15 residues. Trimming took 5 bases from V and 6 from J, leaving 14 bases between them. Germline values: CDR1 SGHAT, CDR2 FQNNGV. CDR3 region: CASSPQASFNSPLHF. In DNA form, the CDR3 reads TGTGCCAGCAGCCCCCAGGCCAGCTTTAATTCACCCCTCCACTTT.

This clone appeared once. V is TRBV7-2 and J is TRBJ2-7; TRBD1 might be the D (7 bases). Germline assignment: CDR1 SGHTA and CDR2 FQGNSA. The CDR3 length is 16 residues. Trimming cost V 5 bases and J 0 bases, with 17 bases left between them. This CDR3 is CASSDSGGLPSYEQYF. In nucleotides, the CDR3 is TGTGCCAGCAGCGACTCAGGGGGACTCCCCTCCTACGAGCAGTACTTC. The variable domain in full, with the rest retrieved from reference TRBV7-2 and TRBJ2-7, is GAGVSQSPSNKVTEKGKDVELRCDPISGHTALYWYRQSLGQGLEFLIYFQGNSAPDKSGLPSDRFSAERTGGSVSTLTIQRTQQEDSAVYLCASSDSGGLPSYEQYFGPGTRLTVT.

V usage is TRBV19 and J usage is TRBJ1-4; D is perhaps TRBD1 (5 bases). The CDR3 is made up of 13 amino acids. V was pared by 3 bases and J by 7 bases, with 9 bases between. CDR1 is LNHDA and CDR2 is SQIVND in the germline V gene (reference sequence). The CDR3 sequence is CASSIQGSEKLFF. In nucleotides, the CDR3 is TGTGCCAGTAGTATCCAGGGAAGTGAAAAACTGTTTTTT.

V usage is TRBV6-5 and J usage is TRBJ1-1, with a tentative D call TRBD1 (6 bases). The CDR3 length is 11 residues. V was trimmed by 9 bases and J by 7 bases, leaving 12 bases between them. CDR1 and CDR2 from the germline V gene are MNHEY and SVGAGI. As DNA, the CDR3 is TGTGCCAGTACCTGGGGGCTTGAAGCTTTCTTT. Its translation: CASTWGLEAFF.